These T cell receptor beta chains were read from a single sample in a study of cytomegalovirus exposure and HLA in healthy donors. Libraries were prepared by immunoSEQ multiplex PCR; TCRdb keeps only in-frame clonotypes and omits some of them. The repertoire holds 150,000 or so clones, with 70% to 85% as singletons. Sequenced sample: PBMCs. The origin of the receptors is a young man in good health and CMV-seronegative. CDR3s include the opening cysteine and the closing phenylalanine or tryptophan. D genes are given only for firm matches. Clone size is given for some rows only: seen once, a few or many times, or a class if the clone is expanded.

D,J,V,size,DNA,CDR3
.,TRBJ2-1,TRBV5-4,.,TGTGCCAGCAGCAGGACAGCCGACTCCTACAATGAGCAGTTCTTC,CASSRTADSYNEQFF
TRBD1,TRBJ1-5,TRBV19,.,TGTGCCAGTAGTATCGGACAGGGGGACAATCAGCCCCAGCATTTT,CASSIGQGDNQPQHF
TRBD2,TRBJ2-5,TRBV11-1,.,TGTGCCAGCAGCTTCCGGGGGGGTAGAGAGACCCAGTACTTC,CASSFRGGRETQYF
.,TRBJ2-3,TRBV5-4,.,TGTGCCAGCAGCGGCTCAGATACGCAGTATTTT,CASSGSDTQYF
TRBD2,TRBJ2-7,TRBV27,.,TGTGCCAGCAGTAGTGGACTAGCGGGGGGACTTAGCTCCTACGAGCAGTACTTC,CASSSGLAGGLSSYEQYF
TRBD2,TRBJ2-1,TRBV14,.,TGTGCCAGCAGCCAACTAGCGGGGGCCTCGGAGGATGAGCAGTTCTTC,CASSQLAGASEDEQFF
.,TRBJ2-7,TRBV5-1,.,TGCGCCAGCAGACTTGGACAGAGCTCCTACGAGCAGTACTTC,CASRLGQSSYEQYF
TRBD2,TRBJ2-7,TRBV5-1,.,TGCGCCAGCAGCGTATTATATGTGTCGGCGGGGGATTACGAGCAGTACTTC,CASSVLYVSAGDYEQYF
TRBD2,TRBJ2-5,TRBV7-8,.,TGTGCCAGCAGCTTACGGCCGGGAGGCGAGACCCAGTACTTC,CASSLRPGGETQYF
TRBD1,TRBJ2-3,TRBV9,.,TGTGCCAGCAGCGTAGAGAGATCGACAGGGAAGCAAGATACGCAGTATTTT,CASSVERSTGKQDTQYF
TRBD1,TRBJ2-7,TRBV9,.,TGTGCCAGCAGCGTAGGGACAGGGGGAGCCTACGAGCAGTACTTC,CASSVGTGGAYEQYF
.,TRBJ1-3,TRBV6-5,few,TGTGCCAGCAGTCAAGACAGCTCTGGAAACACCATATATTTT,CASSQDSSGNTIYF
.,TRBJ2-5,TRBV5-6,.,TGTGCCAGCAGCTTGGAAAGGGGGGGTGGGACCCAGTACTTC,CASSLERGGGTQYF
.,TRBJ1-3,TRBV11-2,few,TGTGCCAGCAGCGCGAGCACTTCTGGAAACACCATATATTTT,CASSASTSGNTIYF
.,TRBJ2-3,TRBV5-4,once,TGTGCCAGCACCGAGTGGGGGGTGGGGACAGATACGCAGTATTTT,CASTEWGVGTDTQYF
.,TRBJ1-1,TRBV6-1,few,TGTGCCAGCAGTGTTTACGAGGGTACTATTTACGACACTGAAGCTTTCTTT,CASSVYEGTIYDTEAFF
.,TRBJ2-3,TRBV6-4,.,TGTGCCAGCAGTCTCAGTAGCACAGATACGCAGTATTTT,CASSLSSTDTQYF
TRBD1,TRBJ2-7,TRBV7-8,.,TGTGCCAGCAGCTTAACAGGGGGTTTAGGGACGCTGACCTACGAGCAGTACTTC,CASSLTGGLGTLTYEQYF
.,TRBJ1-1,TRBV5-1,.,TGCGCCAGCAGCTTACCCAGAGGGGACTACACTGAAGCTTTCTTT,CASSLPRGDYTEAFF
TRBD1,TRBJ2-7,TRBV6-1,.,TGTGCCAGCAGTGAACTGACAGGGGGATACTACGAGCAGTACTTC,CASSELTGGYYEQYF
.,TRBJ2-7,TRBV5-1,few,TGCGCCAGCAGCTCTTCGGAGGGGGCCGAGCAGTACTTC,CASSSSEGAEQYF
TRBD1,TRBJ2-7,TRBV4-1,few,TGCGCCAGCAGCCATGGGACAGGGGAGTACGAGCAGTACTTC,CASSHGTGEYEQYF
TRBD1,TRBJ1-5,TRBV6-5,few,TGTGCCAGCAGGTCCGGGACAGGGTATCATCAGCCCCAGCATTTT,CASRSGTGYHQPQHF
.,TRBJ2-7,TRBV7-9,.,TGTGCCAGCAGCCTTCTCTTCGAGGGCGAGCAGTACTTC,CASSLLFEGEQYF
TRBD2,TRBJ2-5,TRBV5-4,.,TGTGCCAGCAGCTCCCAACTAGCGGGGGGCCCCGAAGAGACCCAGTACTTC,CASSSQLAGGPEETQYF
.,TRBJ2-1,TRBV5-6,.,TGTGCCAGCAGCTCCGGGGACAATGAGCAGTTCTTC,CASSSGDNEQFF
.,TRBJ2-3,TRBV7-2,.,TGTGCCAGCAGCTCAGAGCGGCGTGGGCAGTATTTT,CASSSERRGQYF
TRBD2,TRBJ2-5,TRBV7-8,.,TGTGCCAGCAGCTCTAATCCGGGACTAGCGGTGGAGACCCAGTACTTC,CASSSNPGLAVETQYF
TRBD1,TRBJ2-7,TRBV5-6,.,TGTGCCAGCAGCTTGGGGCAGGGGGCACCCTACGAGCAGTACTTC,CASSLGQGAPYEQYF
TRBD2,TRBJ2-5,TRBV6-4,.,TGTGCCAGCAGTGACTCGATAGGAGGGCTAGCGGGGGAACCCGCAGAGACCCAGTACTTC,CASSDSIGGLAGEPAETQYF
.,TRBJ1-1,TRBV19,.,TGTGCCAGTAGTATAGAGGGCAGGGGTGAAGCTTTCTTT,CASSIEGRGEAFF
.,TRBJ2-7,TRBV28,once,TGTGCCAGCAGTCCAAATGGGCAGAACTACGAGCAGTACTTC,CASSPNGQNYEQYF
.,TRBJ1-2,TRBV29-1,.,TGCAGCGTGGAGGAGGTTGAGGACAGAGCTAACTATGGCTACACCTTC,CSVEEVEDRANYGYTF
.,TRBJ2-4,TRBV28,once,TGTGCCAGCAGTTCGGGATTAGCCAAAAACATTCAGTACTTC,CASSSGLAKNIQYF
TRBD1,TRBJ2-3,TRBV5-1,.,TGCGCCAGCAGCCCGGGACAGGGAGGTAGAGCAGATACGCAGTATTTT,CASSPGQGGRADTQYF
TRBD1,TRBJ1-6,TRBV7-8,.,TGTGCCAGCAGCAGGGGACAGGGGAATTCACCCCTCAACTTT,CASSRGQGNSPLNF
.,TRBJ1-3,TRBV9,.,TGTGCCAGCAGCGTGGCAGGGCTCCCTGGTGGAAACACCATATATTTT,CASSVAGLPGGNTIYF
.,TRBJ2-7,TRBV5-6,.,TGTGCCAGCAGGGAAGGGGTCAGCTACGAGCAGTACTTC,CASREGVSYEQYF
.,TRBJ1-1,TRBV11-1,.,TGTGCCAGCAGCTTCTTTCCGGACATGAACACTGAAGCTTTCTTT,CASSFFPDMNTEAFF
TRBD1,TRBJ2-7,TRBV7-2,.,TGTGCCAGCAGCTTAGGGACAGGCGGTCGCGAGCAGTACTTC,CASSLGTGGREQYF
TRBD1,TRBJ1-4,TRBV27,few,TGTGCCAGCAGTTTTGGACAGGGCCACGGAAAACTGTTTTTT,CASSFGQGHGKLFF
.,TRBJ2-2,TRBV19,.,TGTGCCAGTAGTCTGTTGTCGGGAAACACCGGGGAGCTGTTTTTT,CASSLLSGNTGELFF
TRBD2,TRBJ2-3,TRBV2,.,TGTGCCAGCAGTTCGAGCGGGGGGGCCAGTGGAGATACGCAGTATTTT,CASSSSGGASGDTQYF
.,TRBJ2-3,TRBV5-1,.,TGCGCCAGCAGCTTGGTTCGGGGGATGGATACGCAGTATTTT,CASSLVRGMDTQYF
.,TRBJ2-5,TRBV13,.,TGTGCCAGCAGCTTAGGCGAAAGGGGGGAGACCCAGTACTTC,CASSLGERGETQYF
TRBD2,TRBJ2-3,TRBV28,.,TGTGCCAGCAGTCCACAGCTCGGACTAGCCTACACAGATACGCAGTATTTT,CASSPQLGLAYTDTQYF
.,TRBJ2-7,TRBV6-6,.,TGTGCCACCACGGGTGGCTACGAGCAGTACTTC,CATTGGYEQYF
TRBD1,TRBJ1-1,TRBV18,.,TGTGCCAGTCGAACAGGGGAGAACACTGAAGCTTTCTTT,CASRTGENTEAFF
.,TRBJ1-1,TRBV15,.,TGTGCCACCAGCAGAGATAGAACGGCTGAAGCTTTCTTT,CATSRDRTAEAFF
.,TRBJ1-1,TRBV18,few,TGTGCCAGCTCACTCACCGGGACACCCATGAACACTGAAGCTTTCTTT,CASSLTGTPMNTEAFF
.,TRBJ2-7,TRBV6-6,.,TGTGCCAGCAGTAAGGACACCTCCTACGAGCAGTACTTC,CASSKDTSYEQYF
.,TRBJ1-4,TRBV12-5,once,TGTGCTAGTGGTTTGGCCACACCCGACAGGTCAACTAATGAAAAACTGTTTTTT,CASGLATPDRSTNEKLFF
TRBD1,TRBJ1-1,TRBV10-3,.,TGTGCCATCAGACCAGGACAGGGGAGGACGGGGGGCACTGAAGCTTTCTTT,CAIRPGQGRTGGTEAFF
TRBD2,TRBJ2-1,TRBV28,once,TGTGCCAGCGGCGCGGGGGGGAAATACAATGAGCAGTTCTTC,CASGAGGKYNEQFF
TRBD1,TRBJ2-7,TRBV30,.,TGTGCCTGGAGTGGGCTCGGGACAGGGGCCCGCGAGCAGTACTTC,CAWSGLGTGAREQYF
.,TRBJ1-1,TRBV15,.,TGTGCCACCAGCAGATCCAAACAGGGAAGCGAAGCTTTCTTT,CATSRSKQGSEAFF
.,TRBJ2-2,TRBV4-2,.,TGTGCCAGCAGCCAAGGGGCCGCGAACACCGGGGAGCTGTTTTTT,CASSQGAANTGELFF
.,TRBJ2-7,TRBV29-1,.,TGCAGCGCGTGGGACACCGCCTCCTACGAGCAGTACTTC,CSAWDTASYEQYF
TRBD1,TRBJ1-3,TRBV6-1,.,TGTGCCAGCAGTACAGGGGGCCCTGGAAACACCATATATTTT,CASSTGGPGNTIYF